This passage covers 14 T cell receptor beta chains from one sample sequenced in a study of CD8 T cells in ankylosing spondylitis. TCRdb redid the calling of the 5' RACE reads with MiXCR, one entry per CDR3 protein. The repertoire holds nearly 250,000 distinct CDR3 sequences, with roughly 32% as singletons. The sequenced material came from blood, either unsorted or a sorted T cell fraction (not recorded which). All receptors derive from a male donor with ankylosing spondylitis or in good health (not recorded which).

This clonotype was detected ten times or more. CDR3 coding DNA: TGCAGCGTTGTGATAGGCTCCTACAATGAGCAGTTCTTC. This translates into CSVVIGSYNEQFF. This chain joins TRBV29-1 and TRBJ2-1, with D hard to call. CDR3 length: 13 amino acids. Germline CDR1 and CDR2: SQVTM and ANQGSEA. V lost 4 bases and J lost 0, with 7 bases in between.

This clonotype was recorded at least ten times. The chain has TRBV5-1 and TRBJ2-7, with D uncertain. Trimming shortened V by 4 bases and J by 5 bases, and 16 bases separated the two germline ends. The CDR3 contains 14 residues. Per germline, CDR1 SGHRS and CDR2 YFSETQ. CDR3 sequence reads: CASSLLTSPDEQYF. The DNA for the CDR3 is TGCGCCAGCAGCCTGCTGACATCCCCCGACGAGCAGTACTTC.

The chain links TRBV20-1 to TRBJ1-2; no reliable D call. The CDR3 is made up of 11 amino acids. The germline gives CDR1 DFQATT, CDR2 SNEGSKA (reference sequence). Trimming left V 2 bases short and J 4 bases short, with 5 bases between. CDR3 bases: TGCAGTGCTAGAATCACCTATGGCTACACCTTC. This codes for CSARITYGYTF.

The rearrangement uses TRBV4-1 and TRBJ2-1; TRBD1 is a possible D gene (6 bases). V lost 5 bases and J 10 bases, leaving 15 bases between the germline ends. The CDR3 spans 13 residues. Looked up from germline, CDR1 is MGHRA and CDR2 is YSYEKL. CDR3: CASSGQRWEEQFF. CDR3 DNA sequence: TGCGCCAGCAGCGGACAGAGATGGGAGGAGCAGTTCTTC.

This clonotype was picked up a small number of times. J is TRBJ1-2 and V is TRBV20-1; 10 bases align to TRBD1. Germline CDR1 DFQATT, CDR2 SNEGSKA (reference sequence). The junction had 6 bases not matched to a gene; V was cut back by 0 bases and J by 2 bases. The CDR3 loop spans 16 amino acids. The CDR3 nucleotides are TGCAGTGCTAGAGATGGTCGGACAGGGGGGAACTATGGCTACACCTTC. Translated: CSARDGRTGGNYGYTF.

The CDR3 here is CASSLEDLSYNSPLHF. The DNA for the CDR3 is TGCGCCAGCAGCTTGGAGGACCTCTCCTATAATTCACCCCTCCACTTT. The rearrangement uses TRBV5-1 and TRBJ1-6; D not certain. This CDR3 is built from 16 residues. The germline CDR1 and CDR2 sequences are SGHRS and YFSETQ. Trimming took 0 bases from V and 0 from J, leaving 7 bases between them.

V usage is TRBV5-1 and J usage is TRBJ1-3, with D possibly being TRBD1 (5 bases). Trimming removed 4 bases at V and 4 bases at J, with 21 bases between. The CDR3 covers 17 residues. The germline V gene encodes CDR1 SGHRS and CDR2 YFSETQ. The CDR3 region is CASSTGTLLTGGNTIYF. DNA of the CDR3: TGCGCCAGCAGCACCGGGACCCTATTAACCGGAGGAAACACCATATATTTT.

The chain uses TRBV4-2 and TRBJ2-3; 7 bases are shared with TRBD2. V dropped 2 bases and J dropped 2; count of bases not matched to a gene: 10. The CDR3 contains 17 residues. Germline V lookup: CDR1 LGHNA, CDR2 YNFKEQ. In DNA, the CDR3 is TGTGCCAGCAGCCAAACAACCGGACTAGATATCACAGATACGCAGTATTTT. Encoded protein: CASSQTTGLDITDTQYF.

The V gene is TRBV6-5, the J gene TRBJ1-3; TRBD1 agrees at 8 bases. The CDR3 has 14 residues. Per the germline V gene, CDR1 is MNHEY and CDR2 is SVGAGI. Unmatched junction bases numbered 5, after V lost 0 bases and J lost 10 bases. The CDR3 loop reads CASSYSAGGRTIYF. In nucleotides, the CDR3 is TGTGCCAGCAGTTACTCCGCAGGGGGCAGGACCATATATTTT.

This sequence joins TRBV20-1 and TRBJ2-5, with TRBD1 matching 9 bases. V dropped 6 bases and J dropped 6; count of bases not matched to a gene: 8. The CDR3 is 13 amino acids. Germline V gene data show CDR1 as DFQATT and CDR2 as SNEGSKA (reference sequence). The CDR3 region has the DNA TGCAGTGCACAACAGGGGGCGAGGAAGACCCAGTACTTC. It codes for CSAQQGARKTQYF.

The chain is built from TRBV28 and TRBJ1-2; D gene uncertain. The germline gives CDR1 MDHEN, CDR2 SYDVKM. The CDR3 is made up of 13 amino acids. Deletions cut 3 bases from V and 10 bases from J, with 15 bases between. DNA of the CDR3: TGTGCCAGCAGTTTGCGTTCTGGGTTCGTCTACACCTTC. Amino acid sequence: CASSLRSGFVYTF.

This clonotype showed up just a few times. The V gene is TRBV7-2, the J gene TRBJ2-7; D perhaps matches TRBD1 (5 bases). Trimming took 1 base from V and 4 from J, leaving 14 bases between them. The CDR3 has 15 amino acids. Germline V gene sequence: CDR1 SGHTA, CDR2 FQGNSA. CDR3 bases: TGTGCCAGCAGCTTAGGGGGCAGCACTACTTACGAGCAGTACTTC. Translated: CASSLGGSTTYEQYF.

The DNA for the CDR3 is TGCGCCAGCAGCCAAGAATCTGATGCCAGAAAGCATTTT. It is translated as CASSQESDARKHF. The V gene is TRBV4-1, the J gene TRBJ1-5; the D is unclear. CDR3 length: 13 amino acids. Germline V CDR1 and CDR2: MGHRA, YSYEKL. Trimming stripped 0 bases from V and 14 bases from J, with 14 bases between.

V is TRBV10-3 and J is TRBJ2-5; a possible D gene is TRBD2 (6 bases). The CDR3 is made up of 15 amino acids. Germline CDR1 is ENHRY and CDR2 is SYGVKD. Trimming removed 3 bases from V and 3 bases from J, with 14 bases in between. The CDR3 is CAISDAGTSEETQYF. CDR3 DNA sequence: TGTGCCATCAGTGATGCCGGGACTTCTGAAGAGACCCAGTACTTC.